A few counts support the clone carrying this T cell receptor (beta chain). This sample was taken from a study of T-cell reconstitution after alpha-beta-depleted transplantation in children. Germline assignment: CDR1 SGDLS and CDR2 YYNGEE. The CDR3 runs 15 residues. V lost 2 bases, J lost 6 bases, and 16 bases lay in between. Researchers prepared the TCRbeta library using unique molecular identifiers, the study reports. In TCRdb, the PCR reads were re-called with MiXCR into one record per CDR3 protein. Of approximately 640,000 distinct CDR3 sequences listed, roughly 15% are singletons. The source is a human donor who donated a stem cell graft to a child with acute myeloid leukemia. The chain combines TRBV9 with TRBJ2-3; D unresolved. The source material was PBMCs from the stem cell graft donor, sampled from the stem cell graft. In nucleotides, the CDR3 is TGTGCCAGCAGCGTCTTCGACCTGGGTCGGGATACGCAGTATTTT. It is translated as CASSVFDLGRDTQYF. Complete variable domain (other parts from reference TRBV9 and TRBJ2-3): DSGVTQTPKHLITATGQRVTLRCSPRSGDLSVYWYQQSLDQGLQFLIQYYNGEERAKGNILERFSAQQFPDLHSELNLSSLELGDSALYFCASSVFDLGRDTQYFGPGTRLTVL.